This T cell receptor (beta chain) was recorded in a study of tissue T cells after allogeneic stem cell transplantation. The study, taken as a whole, reports: Sampling depth was limited, and the cohort was small and clinically varied. Few T cell clones were shared across patients, but motif clusters showed tissue-specific shared signatures.

To note about this clone: Antigen unknown. The gene symbols are mouse symbols. The read finishes 1 residue shy of the CDR3 end, and the germline J gene is used to complete it.

This table comes from immunoSEQ multiplex PCR, and its TCRdb copy is limited to in-frame clones, with some not included. The sample lists roughly 51,000 clones, roughly 73% occurring once. Germline V gives CDR1 NNHDY, CDR2 SYVADS. This CDR3 contains 14 residues. Germline trimming cut 0 bases from V and 7 bases from J; bases unmatched to any gene: 5. The receptor was isolated from a pool of C57BL/6 mice in good health. The sequencing sample was made of sorted cells pooled from one or two spleens. The chain uses TRBV13-3 and TRBJ2-7; 9 nucleotides agree with TRBD2. The DNA read from the CDR3 is TGTGCCAGCAGTGATGATGGGGGGGCGCGGGAACAGTAC. Translating gives CASSDDGGAREQY. In full, the CDR3 reads CASSDDGGAREQYF.